This T cell receptor (beta chain) appears in the sequencing data of a study of breast tumors, draining lymph nodes, adjacent tissues. Study results and caveats: Compared with lymph nodes, tumors were less diverse; compared with nontumor tissue, more. Tumor T cell lymph node origin was a supported hypothesis, not proven. Compared with basal-like, luminal-like tumors shared significantly more repertoire with nontumor tissue.

One entry per CDR3 protein results from TCRdb running MiXCR on the multiplex PCR reads. The table shows under 300,000 distinct CDR3 sequences, with less than 40% occurring only once. This CDR3 comprises 16 residues. J was trimmed by 4 bases and V by 1 base; bases with no gene match: 9. Germline CDR1 reads SGHKS; CDR2 reads YYEKEE (reference sequence). The lymph nodes were axillary draining lymph nodes from breast cancer patients. This clonotype showed up many times. Antigen: not known. Material for sequencing was axillary lymph node tissue. The source of this sequence is a female donor with breast cancer. Some clones in this sample may be carry-over from other donors' samples. V usage is TRBV5-5 and J usage is TRBJ2-7; 9 bases match TRBD2. The CDR3: CASSLRGGSGSYEQYF. In DNA, the CDR3 is TGTGCCAGCAGCTTGAGGGGAGGTAGCGGGAGTTACGAGCAGTACTTC. The variable domain in full, with the rest retrieved from reference TRBV5-5 and TRBJ2-7, is DAGVTQSPTHLIKTRGQQVTLRCSPISGHKSVSWYQQVLGQGPQFIFQYYEKEERGRGNFPDRFSARQFPNYSSELNVNALLLGDSALYLCASSLRGGSGSYEQYFGPGTRLTVT.